The rows below give T cell receptor beta chains drawn from one sample of a study of cytomegalovirus exposure and HLA in healthy donors. Produced via immunoSEQ multiplex PCR; TCRdb's table is partial and in-frame only. The table lists about 160,000 clones, 70% to 80% of them singletons. The sequenced sample consisted of PBMCs. The receptors shown here come from a man aged 45-60 years in good health and CMV-seropositive. Both conserved end residues are part of each CDR3. Each record gives: V gene, J gene, clone size, D gene, CDR3 protein, CDR3 DNA. A D gene is named only where the DNA matches it firmly. Clone size appears in some rows only: once, few, many, or a class for an expanded clone.

V: TRBV11-2
J: TRBJ2-3
size: NA
D: NA
CDR3: CASSLVLGTDTQYF
DNA: TGTGCCAGCAGCCTGGTATTAGGCACAGATACGCAGTATTTT

V: TRBV7-2
J: TRBJ1-3
size: NA
D: TRBD1
CDR3: CASSLAGRGVGNTIYF
DNA: TGTGCCAGCAGCTTAGCGGGCAGGGGGGTTGGAAACACCATATATTTT

V: TRBV6-5
J: TRBJ2-1
size: NA
D: TRBD2
CDR3: CASSRNGLASDEQFF
DNA: TGTGCCAGCAGCCGGAACGGACTAGCGTCTGATGAGCAGTTCTTC

V: TRBV5-1
J: TRBJ2-1
size: NA
D: NA
CDR3: CASSFSRSGAAYNEQFF
DNA: TGCGCCAGCAGCTTTTCCCGATCAGGGGCCGCCTACAATGAGCAGTTCTTC

V: TRBV5-6
J: TRBJ1-6
size: once
D: TRBD1
CDR3: CASSPDRGNSPLHF
DNA: TGTGCCAGCAGCCCCGACAGGGGGAATTCACCCCTCCACTTT

V: TRBV30
J: TRBJ1-4
size: once
D: TRBD1
CDR3: CAWSVGQGAEKLFF
DNA: TGTGCCTGGAGTGTTGGCCAGGGGGCGGAAAAACTGTTTTTT

V: TRBV5-6
J: TRBJ1-1
size: NA
D: NA
CDR3: CASSLGGIAFF
DNA: TGTGCCAGCAGCTTGGGAGGGATTGCTTTCTTT

V: TRBV19
J: TRBJ1-1
size: NA
D: NA
CDR3: CASSLRMGTEAFF
DNA: TGTGCCAGTAGTCTCAGGATGGGCACTGAAGCTTTCTTT

V: TRBV10-3
J: TRBJ1-1
size: NA
D: NA
CDR3: CAISNGGTEAFF
DNA: TGTGCCATCAGCAACGGGGGTACTGAAGCTTTCTTT

V: TRBV27
J: TRBJ1-1
size: NA
D: NA
CDR3: CASGYSTGNTEAFF
DNA: TGTGCCAGCGGCTATTCGACAGGGAACACTGAAGCTTTCTTT

V: TRBV10-3
J: TRBJ2-3
size: once
D: NA
CDR3: CAISARLTDTQYF
DNA: TGTGCCATCAGTGCGCGACTCACAGATACGCAGTATTTT

V: TRBV2
J: TRBJ1-2
size: NA
D: NA
CDR3: CASSRTPANYGYTF
DNA: TGTGCCAGCAGTAGGACACCTGCTAACTATGGCTACACCTTC

V: TRBV2
J: TRBJ1-1
size: once
D: NA
CDR3: CASSGQDTSNTEAFF
DNA: TGTGCCAGCAGTGGCCAGGACACCTCGAACACTGAAGCTTTCTTT

V: TRBV28
J: TRBJ1-1
size: NA
D: NA
CDR3: CASSRKRTEAFF
DNA: TGTGCCAGCAGCAGAAAGAGGACTGAAGCTTTCTTT

V: TRBV6-5
J: TRBJ2-7
size: NA
D: NA
CDR3: CASRRQGLHEQYF
DNA: TGTGCCAGCCGGCGGCAGGGGCTCCACGAGCAGTACTTC

V: TRBV27
J: TRBJ1-6
size: NA
D: NA
CDR3: CASSLMGGQSPLHF
DNA: TGTGCCAGCAGTTTAATGGGGGGTCAATCCCCCCTCCACTTT

V: TRBV7-9
J: TRBJ1-2
size: NA
D: NA
CDR3: CASSFGGESRGYPF
DNA: TGTGCCAGCAGCTTCGGGGGAGAGTCGCGAGGCTACCCCTTC

V: TRBV20-1
J: TRBJ2-7
size: NA
D: NA
CDR3: CSSWGDEQYF
DNA: TGCAGTTCCTGGGGGGACGAGCAGTACTTC

V: TRBV6-5
J: TRBJ2-2
size: NA
D: TRBD1
CDR3: CASSRRQGTAGELFF
DNA: TGTGCCAGCAGCAGACGACAGGGAACAGCCGGGGAGCTGTTTTTT

V: TRBV15
J: TRBJ2-7
size: NA
D: TRBD1
CDR3: CATSADRGRYEQYF
DNA: TGTGCCACCAGCGCTGACAGGGGGCGCTACGAGCAGTACTTC

V: TRBV7-3
J: TRBJ2-3
size: NA
D: TRBD1
CDR3: CASSSRDRTDTQYF
DNA: TGTGCCAGCAGCTCAAGGGACAGGACAGATACGCAGTATTTT

V: TRBV5-1
J: TRBJ1-6
size: NA
D: NA
CDR3: CATKTDTFGPLHF
DNA: TGCGCCACCAAGACAGACACCTTTGGACCCCTCCACTTT

V: TRBV4-3
J: TRBJ1-6
size: NA
D: NA
CDR3: CASRGTTSGNSPLHF
DNA: TGCGCCAGCAGAGGAACCACATCGGGTAATTCACCCCTCCACTTT

V: TRBV4-3
J: TRBJ2-3
size: NA
D: TRBD1
CDR3: CASSPRQGARDTQYF
DNA: TGCGCCAGCAGCCCACGACAGGGGGCGCGAGATACGCAGTATTTT

V: TRBV6-5
J: TRBJ1-2
size: few
D: NA
CDR3: CASSSRDGYTF
DNA: TGTGCCAGCAGTTCCAGGGATGGCTACACCTTC

V: TRBV4-1
J: TRBJ1-4
size: NA
D: NA
CDR3: CASSQDAGGNEKLFF
DNA: TGCGCCAGCAGCCAGGATGCAGGAGGCAATGAAAAACTGTTTTTT

V: TRBV5-4
J: TRBJ2-1
size: once
D: TRBD2
CDR3: CASSLAPSGMHNEQFF
DNA: TGTGCCAGCAGCTTGGCCCCTAGCGGGATGCACAATGAGCAGTTCTTC

V: TRBV19
J: TRBJ1-4
size: few
D: TRBD1
CDR3: CASRSGQQLDEKLFF
DNA: TGTGCCAGTAGATCGGGACAGCAGTTGGATGAAAAACTGTTTTTT

V: TRBV6-1
J: TRBJ2-7
size: NA
D: TRBD1
CDR3: CASNRDRGYEQYF
DNA: TGTGCCAGCAACCGGGACAGGGGCTACGAGCAGTACTTC

V: TRBV9
J: TRBJ2-7
size: NA
D: TRBD2
CDR3: CASSSGVPGLSASYEQYF
DNA: TGTGCCAGCAGCTCCGGAGTCCCGGGACTATCCGCTTCCTACGAGCAGTACTTC

V: TRBV7-9
J: TRBJ2-5
size: once
D: TRBD2
CDR3: CASSVGAGGVMETQYF
DNA: TGTGCCAGCAGCGTGGGGGCGGGGGGAGTGATGGAGACCCAGTACTTC

V: TRBV19
J: TRBJ2-3
size: NA
D: NA
CDR3: CASSIVPSSVRTDTQYF
DNA: TGTGCCAGTAGTATAGTTCCGTCTAGCGTCCGGACAGATACGCAGTATTTT

V: TRBV4-3
J: TRBJ2-7
size: NA
D: TRBD2
CDR3: CASSQDGGGDGAYEQYF
DNA: TGCGCCAGCAGCCAAGATGGCGGGGGTGACGGAGCCTACGAGCAGTACTTC

V: TRBV7-9
J: TRBJ2-5
size: once
D: NA
CDR3: CASSRTIETQYF
DNA: TGTGCCAGCAGCCGGACAATCGAGACCCAGTACTTC

V: TRBV7-8
J: TRBJ1-6
size: NA
D: NA
CDR3: CASSLVSGFMSSPLHF
DNA: TGTGCCAGCAGCTTAGTGTCAGGGTTTATGAGTTCACCCCTCCACTTT

V: TRBV27
J: TRBJ1-4
size: NA
D: NA
CDR3: CASSLVQSTNEKLFF
DNA: TGTGCCAGCAGTTTAGTACAGTCCACTAATGAAAAACTGTTTTTT

V: TRBV7-2
J: TRBJ2-7
size: NA
D: TRBD2
CDR3: CASSLIAGAYEQYF
DNA: TGTGCCAGCAGCTTAATAGCGGGGGCCTACGAGCAGTACTTC

V: TRBV21-1
J: TRBJ1-4
size: NA
D: NA
CDR3: CASSKGGRGPGTNEKLFF
DNA: TGTGCCAGCAGCAAAGGCGGGAGGGGGCCGGGGACTAATGAAAAACTGTTTTTT

V: TRBV7-2
J: TRBJ1-1
size: NA
D: NA
CDR3: CASSLGANTEAFF
DNA: TGTGCCAGCAGCTTAGGGGCCAACACTGAAGCTTTCTTT

V: TRBV5-1
J: TRBJ2-1
size: NA
D: NA
CDR3: CASSLGWTEQFF
DNA: TGCGCCAGCAGCTTGGGTTGGACAGAGCAGTTCTTC

V: TRBV5-1
J: TRBJ1-4
size: NA
D: NA
CDR3: CASSNTGLGEKLFF
DNA: TGCGCCAGCAGCAATACAGGGTTAGGTGAAAAACTGTTTTTT

V: TRBV5-1
J: TRBJ2-3
size: NA
D: TRBD2
CDR3: CASSRSGTSLLEWTDTQYF
DNA: TGCGCCAGCAGCAGATCCGGGACTAGCCTACTTGAGTGGACAGATACGCAGTATTTT

V: TRBV7-2
J: TRBJ2-4
size: NA
D: NA
CDR3: CASSSARVAKNIQYF
DNA: TGTGCCAGCAGCTCCGCCAGGGTGGCCAAAAACATTCAGTACTTC

V: TRBV27
J: TRBJ1-2
size: few
D: TRBD1
CDR3: CASSFSPRQGGYTF
DNA: TGTGCCAGCAGTTTTTCCCCTCGACAGGGTGGCTACACCTTC

V: TRBV7-2
J: TRBJ1-1
size: few
D: NA
CDR3: CASSLMSQGTEAFF
DNA: TGTGCCAGCAGCCTTATGAGTCAGGGGACTGAAGCTTTCTTT

V: TRBV19
J: TRBJ2-7
size: NA
D: TRBD1
CDR3: CASSTGQGGTYEQYF
DNA: TGTGCCAGTAGTACTGGACAGGGGGGAACCTACGAGCAGTACTTC

V: TRBV7-2
J: TRBJ1-5
size: NA
D: NA
CDR3: CASSLDLGGSNQPQHF
DNA: TGTGCCAGCAGCTTAGATCTGGGGGGTAGCAATCAGCCCCAGCATTTT

V: TRBV7-8
J: TRBJ2-1
size: NA
D: TRBD2
CDR3: CASSLASGGHGPYNEQFF
DNA: TGTGCCAGCAGCTTAGCTAGCGGGGGTCATGGTCCCTACAATGAGCAGTTCTTC

V: TRBV4-3
J: TRBJ2-7
size: NA
D: TRBD1
CDR3: CASSQGDRASEQYF
DNA: TGCGCCAGCAGCCAAGGGGACAGGGCGAGCGAGCAGTACTTC

V: TRBV5-4
J: TRBJ2-1
size: NA
D: TRBD1
CDR3: CASRRTGDNEQFF
DNA: TGTGCCAGCAGACGGACAGGTGACAATGAGCAGTTCTTC

V: TRBV9
J: TRBJ2-5
size: NA
D: NA
CDR3: CASSVGLRTSQETQYF
DNA: TGTGCCAGCAGCGTAGGCCTCCGGACTTCCCAAGAGACCCAGTACTTC

V: TRBV9
J: TRBJ1-2
size: NA
D: TRBD1
CDR3: CASSVGTANYGYTF
DNA: TGTGCCAGCAGCGTGGGGACAGCGAATTATGGCTACACCTTC

V: TRBV4-2
J: TRBJ1-2
size: NA
D: NA
CDR3: CASSQELASGKTSYGYTF
DNA: TGTGCCAGCAGCCAAGAGTTAGCCAGCGGGAAAACTAGTTATGGCTACACCTTC

V: TRBV30
J: TRBJ2-4
size: NA
D: NA
CDR3: CAWSRGAGKNIQYF
DNA: TGTGCCTGGAGTCGGGGGGCGGGCAAAAACATTCAGTACTTC

V: TRBV6-1
J: TRBJ1-6
size: NA
D: NA
CDR3: CASSGPRGRRGSPYNSPLHF
DNA: TGTGCCAGCAGTGGGCCTCGGGGACGGCGGGGTTCCCCCTATAATTCACCCCTCCACTTT

V: TRBV9
J: TRBJ2-5
size: few
D: TRBD2
CDR3: CASSVVVSGETQYF
DNA: TGTGCCAGCAGCGTAGTAGTTAGCGGGGAGACCCAGTACTTC